A selection of T cell receptor beta chains follows, all from one sample in a study of blood T cell repertoires in COVID-19. Measured with immunoSEQ multiplex PCR; TCRdb has only the in-frame clones, and not every one. This table holds 100,000 to 150,000 clones, roughly four fifths found once. The sequencing sample was made of peripheral blood. The source of these receptors is a human donor in a cohort sampled during active COVID-19. The CDR3 runs from the conserved cysteine through the conserved F or W. The D gene is left open where the match is weak.

j_gene,d_gene,v_gene,len,CDR3aa
TRBJ2-1,NA,TRBV28,11,CASNLANEQFF
TRBJ1-4,TRBD1,TRBV5-4,17,CASSLTGTGATNEKLFF
TRBJ1-4,NA,TRBV7-2,15,CASSLGSQVNEKLFF
TRBJ2-2,NA,TRBV14,16,CASSQVPGTYTGELFF
TRBJ2-3,TRBD2,TRBV4-1,16,CASSPTSGGAQDTQYF
TRBJ1-3,NA,TRBV28,13,CASTGGAGNTIYF
TRBJ2-1,TRBD2,TRBV3-1/TRBV3-2,15,CASSPTSGVPNEQFF
TRBJ2-7,TRBD1,TRBV6-5,12,CASRQTGVEQYF
TRBJ1-2,NA,TRBV5-4,13,CASSLAGVYGYTF
TRBJ2-7,TRBD1,TRBV4-3,15,CASSQQTGGRYEQYF